Listed below are T cell receptor beta chains from one sample, sequenced in a study of OX40 agonist ivuxolimab in advanced cancers. Produced via immunoSEQ multiplex PCR; TCRdb's table is partial and in-frame only. The sample lists approximately 58,000 clones, about 81% occurring once. The sequences come from CD4+ or CD8+ T cells sorted from blood, collected in a trial of the OX40 agonist ivuxolimab. Source of these receptors: an adult with an advanced solid tumor such as melanoma, head and neck, liver or kidney cancer. Each CDR3 is given without its conserved first and last residue. A D gene is named only where the DNA matches it firmly.

J,D,V,CDR3
TRBJ2-2,-,TRBV2,ASSLSYTGELF
TRBJ2-2,TRBD1,TRBV19,ASSIRQGSITGELF
TRBJ2-3,-,TRBV7-2,ASSLARGTDTQY
TRBJ1-4,-,TRBV2,ASSAAATNEKLF
TRBJ2-5,-,TRBV11-1,ASSTGWETQY
TRBJ1-2,-,TRBV11-2,ASRGRPGLRNYGYT
TRBJ1-2,-,TRBV19,ASSIKGSGYT
TRBJ1-2,TRBD1,TRBV5-6,ASSVGQGVGGYT
TRBJ1-6,TRBD1,TRBV6-4,ASSPDRVSPLH
TRBJ1-5,-,TRBV5-6,ASSLVDQPQH
TRBJ1-1,-,TRBV27,ASSFLGRAAF
TRBJ1-6,TRBD1,TRBV7-8,ASSLDRTSSYNSPLH
TRBJ2-3,TRBD2,TRBV6-6,ASSAGTTSSTDTQY
TRBJ2-1,-,TRBV28,ASSLEDWSAHGEQF
TRBJ2-1,TRBD1,TRBV7-9,ASSLSGTGFSNEQF
TRBJ2-2,-,TRBV7-7,ASSPSIGELF
TRBJ1-5,-,TRBV6-5,ASSLRQNQPQH
TRBJ1-4,-,TRBV6-1,ASSGQAYNEKLF
TRBJ2-3,TRBD1,TRBV6-1,ASSGQQTSTDTQY
TRBJ1-5,-,TRBV9,ASSAGLGRNQPQH
TRBJ1-2,TRBD1,TRBV16,ASSEGTDPNYGYT
TRBJ2-7,TRBD1,TRBV7-6,ASSKPGQGYEQY
TRBJ2-7,-,TRBV7-6,ASSLGQPYEQY
TRBJ2-2,-,TRBV15,ATSKGGGGNYAGELF
TRBJ1-5,-,TRBV6-1,ASSQRRNQPQH
TRBJ2-7,-,TRBV28,ASGSYEQY
TRBJ1-1,-,TRBV6-1,ASRATVEAF
TRBJ1-1,-,TRBV28,ASSLTTNTEAF
TRBJ1-2,-,TRBV7-8,ASSPDWEGGYT
TRBJ2-3,TRBD2,TRBV15,ATSRASSGADTQY
TRBJ2-7,TRBD1,TRBV7-2,ASSFPGGSSYEQY
TRBJ1-1,-,TRBV2,ASSRGVENTEAF
TRBJ2-7,TRBD1,TRBV6-1,ASSEVGTDYEQY
TRBJ2-5,TRBD2,TRBV6-1,ASSPGLVETQY
TRBJ2-2,TRBD2,TRBV7-8,ASSLEASGGTGELF
TRBJ2-7,-,TRBV5-1,ASSLVGGFSYEQY
TRBJ2-7,TRBD1,TRBV5-4,ASVKDRGLQEQY
TRBJ2-2,-,TRBV9,ASSVRVGTGELF
TRBJ2-2,-,TRBV7-2,ASSLVGGYGPGELF
TRBJ1-2,-,TRBV10-3,AISTDTAHGYT
TRBJ2-3,TRBD1,TRBV2,ASSRDRGSSDTQY
TRBJ1-1,TRBD1,TRBV11-2,ASSLVRGQDTEAF
TRBJ1-2,-,TRBV19,ASTPAGANYGYT